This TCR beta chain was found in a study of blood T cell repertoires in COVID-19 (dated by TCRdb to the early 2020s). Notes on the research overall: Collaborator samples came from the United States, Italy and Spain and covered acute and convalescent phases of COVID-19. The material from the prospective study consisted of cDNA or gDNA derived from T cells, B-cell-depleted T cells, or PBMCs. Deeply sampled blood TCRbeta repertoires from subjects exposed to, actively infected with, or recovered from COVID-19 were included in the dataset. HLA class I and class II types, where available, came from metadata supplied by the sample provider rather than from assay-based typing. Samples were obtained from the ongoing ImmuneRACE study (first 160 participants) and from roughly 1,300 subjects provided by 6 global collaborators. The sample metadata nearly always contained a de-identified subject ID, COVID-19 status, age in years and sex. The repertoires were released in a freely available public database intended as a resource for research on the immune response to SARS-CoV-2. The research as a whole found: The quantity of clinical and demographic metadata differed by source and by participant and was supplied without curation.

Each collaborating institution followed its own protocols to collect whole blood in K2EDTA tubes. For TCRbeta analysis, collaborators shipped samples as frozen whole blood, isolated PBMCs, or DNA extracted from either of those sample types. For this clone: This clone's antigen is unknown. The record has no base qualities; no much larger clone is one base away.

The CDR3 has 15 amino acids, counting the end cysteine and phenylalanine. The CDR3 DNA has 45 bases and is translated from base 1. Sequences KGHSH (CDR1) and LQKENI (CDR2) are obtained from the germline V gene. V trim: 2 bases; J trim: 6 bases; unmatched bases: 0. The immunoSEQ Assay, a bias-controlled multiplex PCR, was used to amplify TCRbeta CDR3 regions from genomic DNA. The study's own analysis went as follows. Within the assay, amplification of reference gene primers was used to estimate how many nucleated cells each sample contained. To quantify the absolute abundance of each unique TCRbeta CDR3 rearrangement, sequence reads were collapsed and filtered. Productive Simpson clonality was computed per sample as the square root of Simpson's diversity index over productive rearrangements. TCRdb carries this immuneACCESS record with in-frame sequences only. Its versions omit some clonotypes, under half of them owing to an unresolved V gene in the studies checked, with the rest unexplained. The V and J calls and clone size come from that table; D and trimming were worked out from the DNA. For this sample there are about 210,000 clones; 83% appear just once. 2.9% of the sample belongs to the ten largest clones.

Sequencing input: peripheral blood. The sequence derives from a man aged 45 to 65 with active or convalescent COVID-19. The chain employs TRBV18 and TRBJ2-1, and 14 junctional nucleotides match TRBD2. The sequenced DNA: TGTGCCAGCTCACCAGGGACTAGCGGGAGCAATGAGCAGTTCTTC. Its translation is CASSPGTSGSNEQFF.